This T cell receptor (beta chain) was profiled in a study of blood T cell repertoires in COVID-19. Followed over time, Seattle patients had been enrolled while infection was active. Original methodology: Amplification from reference gene primers served as the basis for estimated nucleated cell counts. Only in-frame clones appear in the TCRdb table, and some are missing; sequencing was by immunoSEQ multiplex PCR. The DNA gave D and trimming, while V, J and clone size come from that table. The profile shows approximately 290,000 clones, roughly nine tenths of them singletons. This clone was counted a few times. Trimming shortened V by 2 bases and J by 8 bases, and 12 bases separated the two germline ends. The length of the CDR3 is 13 residues. The germline gives CDR1 MNHEY, CDR2 SVGAGI.

The specimen was peripheral blood. The sequence came from a woman aged 25 to 39 with COVID-19, enrolled during active disease. V and J are TRBV6-5 and TRBJ1-2; a possible D gene is TRBD1 (5 bases). The CDR3 DNA sequence: TGTGCCAGCAGTTACGTCGGGGGAGGGGGCTACACCTTC. It translates to CASSYVGGGGYTF.